The present T cell receptor beta chain was sequenced within a study of T-cell memory formation after mild COVID-19. The 5'RACE method, run with constant-segment primers, produced TCR alpha and TCR beta cDNA libraries (carrying sample barcodes and UMIs). Using its own MiXCR run on the 5' RACE reads, TCRdb lists one record per CDR3 protein. The sample has roughly 580,000 distinct CDR3 sequences, approximately 19% seen once. Comments on this clonotype: Its target is unknown.

Study outcomes and limitations: Cross-reactive memory appears to have joined, as suggested by some responding clones showing up in pre-infection memory. The second-wave clones peaking on day 37 were not confirmed as SARS-CoV-2-specific. Among clones contracting day 15 to 85, CD4/CD8 was balanced, whereas later expanders leaned CD4+.

The germline V gene encodes CDR1 ENHRY and CDR2 SYGVKD. There are 14 residues in the CDR3. The V end lost 3 bases, the J end lost 4 bases, and 13 bases lay between the germline ends. The source of this sequence is an adult woman who had mild COVID-19 (a few samples of this study predate the infection). Cell type and time point are not known. The chain links TRBV10-3 to TRBJ2-7; TRBD2 might be the D (6 bases). Specimen: PBMCs or a T cell subset sorted from them (not recorded which). CDR3 sequence (DNA): TGTGCCATCAGTGATTCGGCGGGATCATACGAGCAGTACTTC. Translated, it gives CAISDSAGSYEQYF.